This TCR beta chain derives from a study of blood T cell repertoires in COVID-19. Turning to the study itself: Samples of COVID-19 (acute and convalescent) were obtained from the United States, Italy and Spain.

This clone has just one count. Trimming shortened V by 1 base and J by 0 bases, and 16 bases separated the two germline ends. Germline V gene data show CDR1 as SGHTA and CDR2 as FQGNSA. The CDR3 is 18 residues long. Profiling relied on immunoSEQ multiplex PCR, and the TCRdb table lists in-frame clones only, not all of them. Of 20,000 to 25,000 clones listed, roughly 90% were seen once; the top ten hold under 6.5%. The chain couples TRBV7-2 to TRBJ1-3; TRBD1 might be the D (5 bases). This sequence originates from a human donor in a cohort sampled during active COVID-19. Sequenced input: peripheral blood. The CDR3 region has the DNA TGTGCCAGCAGCTTAGTCGCATCGGCGGGGGTCTCTGGAAACACCATATATTTT. The encoded protein is CASSLVASAGVSGNTIYF.